Listed below are T cell receptor beta chains from one sample, sequenced in a study of cytomegalovirus exposure and HLA in healthy donors. Assay used: immunoSEQ multiplex PCR; TCRdb lists only in-frame clones, some missing. Of around 58,000 clones listed, around four fifths are singletons. Sequencing input: PBMCs. Source of these receptors: a male donor in good health and CMV-seropositive. Each CDR3 is given without its conserved first and last residue.

J | V | CDR3
TRBJ2-7 | TRBV27 | ASSPSWRSSSYEQY
TRBJ2-5 | TRBV5-5 | ASSPSLLTLETQY
TRBJ2-1 | TRBV7-2 | ASKRGGLSGSSYNEQF
TRBJ1-1 | TRBV5-4 | ASSLPRDGAGDTEAF
TRBJ1-3 | TRBV7-2 | ASSLVAGLGGNTIY
TRBJ1-1 | TRBV28 | ASSSLRGRGEAF
TRBJ1-1 | TRBV5-6 | ASSLAGGRMNTEAF
TRBJ2-7 | TRBV4-3 | ASSQGPTGVYEQY
TRBJ1-4 | TRBV6-5 | ASSSQGAANEKLF
TRBJ2-7 | TRBV7-3 | ASSARLAGLDEQY
TRBJ2-7 | TRBV11-2 | ASSTLARTESYEQY
TRBJ2-7 | TRBV27 | ASSLSAGGSYEQY
TRBJ2-6 | TRBV6-6 | ASRSLSGVLT
TRBJ2-3 | TRBV9 | ASSALTSGGPDTQY
TRBJ1-5 | TRBV19 | ASSMGQGKVLKGSSNQPQH
TRBJ1-5 | TRBV2 | ASKGRRDSNQPQH
TRBJ1-1 | TRBV9 | ASSVRGGRGQGEAF
TRBJ1-3 | TRBV19 | ASSLQGNSGNTIY
TRBJ1-2 | TRBV29-1 | SVEDSRQGLYGYT
TRBJ2-7 | TRBV5-6 | ASSVGQDIIYYEQY
TRBJ1-2 | TRBV29-1 | SVFDRAYGYT
TRBJ2-2 | TRBV5-1 | ASIPNHRDRGYTGELF
TRBJ1-6 | TRBV28 | ASSYRYRGRGGSPLH
- | TRBV11-2 | ASSPPPSGGYEQY
TRBJ1-3 | TRBV27 | ASRSGGLSSGNTIY
TRBJ1-5 | TRBV28 | ASIPGQRNQPQH
TRBJ1-1 | TRBV7-9 | ASSLAGGGEAF
TRBJ1-2 | TRBV5-1 | ASSRTGSPYGYT
TRBJ2-1 | TRBV28 | ASSLWRTLGGYEQF
TRBJ2-1 | TRBV12-5 | ASGLGQGMNEQF
TRBJ1-1 | TRBV7-9 | ASSSHEAGKGTEAF
TRBJ2-4 | TRBV5-8 | ASSPPEGVHIQY
TRBJ2-3 | TRBV30 | AWGAISSTDTQY
TRBJ1-2 | TRBV7-6 | ASSLAGTASGYT
TRBJ1-5 | TRBV18 | ASSPTPGLTNQPQH